The entry below describes one T cell receptor beta chain. This clonotype was recorded many times. The antigen this receptor binds is unknown. No base quality information exists; no much larger clone differs at one position. CDR1 and CDR2 are drawn from the germline V gene (reference sequence): DFQATT, SNEGSKA. From the cysteine up to the phenylalanine, the CDR3 has a length of 12 residues. This entry keeps only the CDR3 DNA: 36 bases, framed from base 1. Clipping removes 1 base from V and 3 bases from J, with 0 as the unmatched junction base count. Libraries were built with PCR. This sample was sequenced with an Illumina HiSeq 2500. Molecular barcoding was employed in the preparation of TCR libraries, with unique molecular identifiers being used to normalize TCRbeta repertoire quantification. TCRdb reprocessed the public reads (quality trimming at Q25 with fastp, clone calling with MiXCR) and kept in-frame beta chains. One record per CDR3 amino acid sequence lists the most common genes and DNA. The table for this sample lists roughly 300,000 distinct CDR3 sequences; approximately 10% of them were counted only once. The ten top clones hold roughly a quarter of the sample.

This entry belongs to a study of T-cell reconstitution after alpha-beta-depleted transplantation in children (dated by TCRdb to the mid-2010s). Study-level background: T-cell immune reconstitution after TCRalphabeta/CD19-depleted allogeneic hematopoietic cell transplantation in children was quantitatively tracked in the study by means of TCR repertoire profiling.

Overall results and qualifications from the work: Over the following months the frequencies of hyperexpanded clones went down, and after one year T-cell counts and TCRbeta diversity were mostly credited to newly produced T cells. The high TCRbeta diversity at day 60 in some patients was ascribed to recipient T cells and intrathymic progenitors that had survived conditioning. The apparently early recovery of alphabetaT-cell counts about two months after transplant reportedly depended on only several hundred rapidly expanded clones that came from non-depleted graft cells.

The treatment or condition label here, explained by the study, means: allogeneic hematopoietic cell transplantation with graft depleted of TCRalphabeta T cells and CD19 B cells. The children who served as transplant recipients had been given grafts of TCRalphabeta/CD19-depleted allogeneic hematopoietic cells. This TCR was sampled from a male patient between 2 and 15 years old who had a stem cell transplant for chronic granulomatous disease, so the T cells may come from the graft donor. This chain joins TRBV20-1 to TRBJ2-7, with TRBD2 identical over 7 junction bases. Sequencing used peripheral blood, obtained 180 days after TCRalphabeta/CD19-depleted stem cell transplant. Read as DNA, the sequence is TGCAGTGCTAGAGGGACTAGCTACGAGCAGTACTTC. Protein translation: CSARGTSYEQYF.